This TCR beta chain derives from a study of CD8 T cells in ankylosing spondylitis. Study-wide results and limits: A motif of eight highly homologous TCR beta variants was seen as apparently characteristic of ankylosing spondylitis blood. Past research had described some motif variants in reactive arthritis synovial fluid and blood. Reports say disease-linked clones showed up significantly more in matched ankylosing spondylitis synovial fluid.

This clonotype was observed a few times. Its target is not known. A quantitative 5'-RACE method, one with molecular barcodes, was used to make TCR beta libraries. TCRdb itself ran the 5' RACE reads through MiXCR, one entry per CDR3 protein. There are a few hundred thousand distinct CDR3 sequences in the sample; about 10% occur only once, and about a fifth lies in the top ten. V lost 3 bases to trimming and J lost 3 bases, with 8 bases between them. The CDR3 is 12 amino acids. Looked up from germline, CDR1 is DFQATT and CDR2 is SNEGSKA (reference sequence). The chain is built from TRBV20-1 and TRBJ2-5; D might be TRBD1 (6 bases). The sequence derives from a male donor with ankylosing spondylitis or in good health (not recorded which). The sequenced sample was blood, either unsorted or a sorted T cell fraction (not recorded which). The chain's CDR3 is CSARRDKETQYF. CDR3 nucleotide sequence: TGCAGTGCTAGGAGGGACAAAGAGACCCAGTACTTC.